Below are 19 T cell receptor beta chains sequenced from a single sample in a study of tumor T cells in aggressive B-cell lymphoma. Measured with immunoSEQ multiplex PCR; TCRdb has only the in-frame clones, and not every one. Of 2,000 to 2,500 clones in the sample, approximately 83% were seen once. Sequenced sample: tumor tissue. The receptors were sampled from an adult with diffuse large B cell lymphoma.

The V call is TRBV18, the J call TRBJ2-7, with 9 bases that match TRBD1. Germline loops: CDR1 KGHSH, CDR2 LQKENI. There are 12 residues in the CDR3. V lost 0 bases, J lost 13 bases, and 4 bases stayed unmatched. The CDR3 region is CASSPPGQGLYF. The DNA for the CDR3 is TGTGCCAGCTCACCACCGGGACAGGGTCTCTACTTC.

The CDR3: CASSPGTGVSDTQYF. The CDR3 nucleotides read TGTGCCAGCAGCCCCGGGACAGGGGTATCGGATACGCAGTATTTT. The chain links TRBV5-4 to TRBJ2-3; 10 bases line up with TRBD1. CDR3 length: 15 residues. The germline CDR1 and CDR2 sequences are SGHNT and YYREEE (reference sequence). With V trimmed by 4 bases and J by 6 bases, 8 bases remained unmatched.

This chain joins TRBV30 and TRBJ2-7; 10 positions match TRBD2. Germline assignment: CDR1 GTSNPN and CDR2 SVGIG (reference sequence). The CDR3 totals 15 residues. The trim removed 0 bases at V and 6 bases at J, leaving 8 bases unmatched. The CDR3 sequence is CAWSVLAGSRLEQYF. The CDR3 bases are TGTGCCTGGAGTGTACTAGCGGGATCCCGGCTCGAGCAGTACTTC.

J is TRBJ2-2 and V is TRBV18, with a tentative D call TRBD1 (6 bases). Per germline, CDR1 KGHSH and CDR2 LQKENI. Trimming shortened V by 2 bases and J by 5 bases, and 9 bases separated the two germline ends. CDR3 length: 14 amino acids. DNA for the CDR3: TGTGCCAGCTCACCAATCACAGGGACCGGGGAGCTGTTTTTT. It translates to CASSPITGTGELFF.

This chain joins TRBV19 and TRBJ1-1; D gene unclear. V lost 8 bases and J lost 5, with 15 bases in between. There are 13 residues in the CDR3. Germline V gene lookup returns CDR1 LNHDA and CDR2 SQIVND (reference sequence). In DNA form, the CDR3 reads TGTGCCAGTGAAAAACGATCGGGTACTGAAGCTTTCTTT. Translated, it gives CASEKRSGTEAFF.

The chain employs TRBV5-1 and TRBJ1-4; D is possibly TRBD1 (6 bases). From germline, CDR1 is SGHRS and CDR2 YFSETQ. V lost 4 bases and J lost 4, with 11 bases in between. The CDR3 has 14 amino acids. Written as DNA, the CDR3 is TGCGCCAGCAGCCTAGACAGGATTAATGAAAAACTGTTTTTT. Amino acid sequence: CASSLDRINEKLFF.

Note on this clone: Within the sample, other DNA sequences also encode this same CDR3. This chain links TRBV28 with TRBJ1-2; 9 nucleotides agree with TRBD1. In germline, CDR1 is MDHEN, CDR2 SYDVKM. CDR3 length: 16 residues. V lost 1 base, J lost 4 bases, and 7 bases stayed unmatched. CDR3 sequence reads: CASSLSLTGGLYGYTF. The CDR3 DNA is TGTGCCAGCAGTTTATCCCTGACAGGGGGTCTCTATGGCTACACCTTC.

The rearrangement joins TRBV9 to TRBJ2-1; 7 positions match TRBD2. The CDR3 length is 16 residues. The junction had 13 bases not matched to a gene; V was cut back by 2 bases and J by 8 bases. Germline loops: CDR1 SGDLS, CDR2 YYNGEE. The chain's CDR3 is CASSVLAGEFFDEQFF. In DNA form, the CDR3 reads TGTGCCAGCAGCGTTCTTGCGGGAGAGTTTTTCGATGAGCAGTTCTTC.

V is TRBV6-1 and J is TRBJ1-4; 7 bases align to TRBD1. This CDR3 is 14 amino acids long. From germline, CDR1 is MNHNS and CDR2 SASEGT. V was pared by 5 bases and J by 4 bases, with 4 bases of the junction left unmatched. The CDR3 here is CASSSGTDNEKLFF. The DNA of the CDR3 is TGTGCCAGCAGTTCCGGGACAGATAATGAAAAACTGTTTTTT.

Points on this clone: Other DNA sequences in the same sample also yield this CDR3. J is TRBJ1-1 and V is TRBV27; TRBD1 matches at 8 bases. The germline gives CDR1 MNHEY, CDR2 SMNVEV (reference sequence). This CDR3 region has 19 residues. Unmatched junction bases numbered 24, after V lost 5 bases and J lost 7 bases. The CDR3 loop is CASSPDPRKRQGLVGEAFF. The CDR3 DNA follows: TGTGCCAGCAGTCCGGACCCAAGAAAGAGACAGGGGTTGGTGGGTGAAGCTTTCTTT.

The chain has TRBV9 and TRBJ2-1, with 7 bases identical to TRBD1. J was trimmed by 0 bases and V by 4 bases; bases with no gene match: 4. This CDR3 is 15 amino acids long. Germline CDR1 reads SGDLS; CDR2 reads YYNGEE. The CDR3 loop is CASSPQGSSYNEQFF. The CDR3 nucleotides are TGTGCCAGCAGCCCACAGGGGAGCTCCTACAATGAGCAGTTCTTC.

The V gene is TRBV7-8, the J gene TRBJ2-5; perhaps TRBD1 as D (6 bases). The V and J ends lost 1 base and 3 bases respectively, with 12 bases between them. Looked up from germline, CDR1 is SGHVS and CDR2 is FQNEAQ. This CDR3 contains 15 residues. CDR3 sequence: CASSLEVQGEETQYF. In nucleotides, the CDR3 is TGTGCCAGCAGCTTAGAAGTACAGGGAGAAGAGACCCAGTACTTC. The complete variable domain, with remaining parts taken from reference TRBV7-8 and TRBJ2-5, reads GAGVSQSPRYKVAKRGQDVALRCDPISGHVSLFWYQQALGQGPEFLTYFQNEAQLDKSGLPSDRFFAERPEGSVSTLKIQRTQQEDSAVYLCASSLEVQGEETQYFGPGTRLLVL.

The table lists this clone with a few counts. The rearrangement uses TRBV6-5 and TRBJ2-7; possibly TRBD2 for D (6 bases). The CDR3 has 14 amino acids. Per the germline V gene, CDR1 is MNHEY and CDR2 is SVGAGI. With 6 bases removed from V and 6 bases from J, the gap between germline ends came to 18 bases. The CDR3 bases are TGTGCCAGCAGCCCGGGGACTTCTCTTTCCGAGCAGTACGTC. Amino acid sequence: CASSPGTSLSEQYV.

The V gene is TRBV5-1, the J gene TRBJ2-7; 8 bases are a match to TRBD1. CDR3 length equals 15 residues. Germline CDR1 SGHRS, CDR2 YFSETQ. Germline trimming cut 4 bases from V and 3 bases from J; bases unmatched to any gene: 9. The CDR3 protein is CASSPAGTGFYEQYF. The CDR3 nucleotides are TGCGCCAGCAGCCCGGCCGGGACAGGCTTCTACGAGCAGTACTTC. Combining the CDR3 with reference TRBV5-1 and TRBJ2-7 gives the whole variable domain KAGVTQTPRYLIKTRGQQVTLSCSPISGHRSVSWYQQTPGQGLQFLFEYFSETQRNKGNFPGRFSGRQFSNSRSEMNVSTLELGDSALYLCASSPAGTGFYEQYFGPGTRLTVT.

This chain connects TRBV7-3 to TRBJ2-5; D gene uncertain. There are 13 residues in the CDR3. V dropped 1 base and J dropped 2 bases, with 5 bases sitting between them. Germline CDR1 SGHTA, CDR2 FQGTGA. The CDR3 sequence: CASSLSAQETQYF. CDR3 DNA: TGTGCCAGCAGCTTAAGCGCGCAAGAGACCCAGTACTTC.

V is TRBV18 and J is TRBJ2-7; 9 nucleotides agree with TRBD1. Germline V gene lookup returns CDR1 KGHSH and CDR2 LQKENI. The J segment lost 9 bases and the V segment lost 5 bases, leaving 17 bases of the junction unmatched. The CDR3 is 16 amino acids. The CDR3 sequence is CASSNPGGQGSSVQYF. CDR3 sequence (DNA): TGTGCCAGCTCAAATCCGGGGGGACAGGGATCGTCCGTGCAGTACTTC.

The chain couples TRBV6-5 to TRBJ1-1; TRBD1 might be the D (6 bases). Germline assignment: CDR1 MNHEY and CDR2 SVGAGI. This CDR3 has 14 residues. The ends were cut back, 5 bases at V and 0 bases at J, with 10 bases in the middle. In nucleotides, the CDR3 is TGTGCCAGCAGTCTGCAGGGGATGAACACTGAAGCTTTCTTT. This codes for CASSLQGMNTEAFF.

The gene calls are TRBV19 and TRBJ2-3, with TRBD2 as a possible D gene (5 bases). Deletions cut 5 bases from V and 1 base from J, with 13 bases between. Germline V gene data show CDR1 as LNHDA and CDR2 as SQIVND (reference sequence). The CDR3 runs to 15 residues. The CDR3 DNA reads TGTGCCAGTAGTGTCGCCGGGATTCGCACAGATACGCAGTATTTT. Translation gives CASSVAGIRTDTQYF.

The chain employs TRBV7-9 and TRBJ1-2; the match to TRBD1 covers 9 bases. The CDR3 has 14 residues. Per germline, CDR1 SEHNR and CDR2 FQNEAQ (reference sequence). The V segment lost 3 bases and the J segment 5 bases; nucleotides outside the gene matches: 4. The CDR3 loop reads CASSFTTGGYGYTF. Written as DNA, the CDR3 is TGTGCCAGCAGCTTTACGACAGGGGGATATGGCTACACCTTC.